The rows below give T cell receptor beta chains drawn from one sample of a study of Ad26.COV2.S vaccination and SARS-CoV-2 variants. Produced via immunoSEQ multiplex PCR; TCRdb's table is partial and in-frame only. Altogether about 480,000 clones are present, around nine tenths being singletons, with the ten largest covering 9.5% to 15%. The material was peripheral blood, obtained in a trial of Ad26.COV2.S vaccine versus placebo. These receptor sequences come from a person aged 18 to 65 who received the Ad26.COV2.S COVID-19 vaccine or a placebo. Each CDR3 is given with its conserved first and last residue. D genes are given only for firm matches. A clone size is listed for some rows: how often the clone was seen (once, few, many), or a class if it is expanded.

j_call v_call clone_size cdr3_length d_call cdr3_nt cdr3_aa
TRBJ2-5 TRBV6-5 NA 13 NA TGTGCCAGCAGGATTAGCGGACAAGAGACCCAGTACTTC CASRISGQETQYF
TRBJ2-7 TRBV6-1 NA 16 NA TGTGCCAGCAGTGGACTGGACAGACGGATTTCCTACGAGCAGTACTTC CASSGLDRRISYEQYF
TRBJ2-2 TRBV7-9 NA 15 TRBD2 TGTGCCAGCAGCTTCCGACTAGCGGGTACCGGGGAGCTGTTTTTT CASSFRLAGTGELFF
TRBJ2-7 TRBV28 NA 12 NA TGTGCCAGCCGTCCCGTGATGAGGGAGCAGTACTTC CASRPVMREQYF
TRBJ2-1 TRBV12-3/TRBV12-4 NA 13 TRBD2 TGTGCCAGCAGGCCTAGCGGGAGCAATGAGCAGTTCTTC CASRPSGSNEQFF
TRBJ2-3 TRBV30 NA 13 NA TGTGCCTGGAAGTGGAGTGAGGCAGATACGCAGTATTTT CAWKWSEADTQYF
TRBJ2-1 TRBV7-9 few 11 NA TGTGCCAGCAGCTTGGGACCAGGGCCTCTCTTC CASSLGPGPLF
TRBJ1-1 TRBV6-5 NA 13 TRBD1 TGTGCCGGAACAGGGGGCTGGAACACTGAAGCTTTCTTT CAGTGGWNTEAFF
TRBJ2-5 TRBV19 NA 14 NA TGTGCCAGTAGTCTATCAGGGGTTGAAGAGACCCAGTACTTC CASSLSGVEETQYF
TRBJ1-2 TRBV27 NA 16 TRBD1 TGTGCCAGCAGTTTCAGATTTTCGGGACAGGGAAGTGGCTACACCTTC CASSFRFSGQGSGYTF
TRBJ1-4 TRBV6-5 NA 12 NA TGTGCCGGGAGTAGAACTAATGAAAAACTGTTTTTT CAGSRTNEKLFF
TRBJ2-7 TRBV7-2 NA 15 NA TGTGCCAGCAGCTTAGGGGGGACCTTGTCCTACGAGCAGTACTTC CASSLGGTLSYEQYF
TRBJ1-1 TRBV28 NA 14 NA TGTGCCAGCGAAAGCCCTGGGGGGAACACTGAAGCTTTCTTT CASESPGGNTEAFF
TRBJ1-5 TRBV27 NA 13 TRBD1 TGTGCCAGTAGGACAGGGCGGCCTCAGCCCCAGCATTTT CASRTGRPQPQHF
TRBJ1-6 TRBV6-4 NA 14 TRBD1 TGTGCCAGCAGCTCCGGGACAGGAACATCACCCCTCCACTTT CASSSGTGTSPLHF
TRBJ1-3 TRBV30 once 13 TRBD1 TGTGCCTCCCAAGGGGGCCCTGGAAACACCATATATTTT CASQGGPGNTIYF
TRBJ1-2 TRBV19 NA 13 NA TGTGCCAGTAGTACTCAGGCTAACTATGGCTACACCTTC CASSTQANYGYTF
TRBJ2-2 TRBV7-9 once 14 NA TGTGCCAGCAGCCCCGGGACGAACACCGGGGAGCTGTTTTTT CASSPGTNTGELFF
TRBJ2-1 TRBV29-1 NA 13 NA TGCAGCTCCAAGACGGGGTTCTACAATGAGCAGTTCTTC CSSKTGFYNEQFF
TRBJ1-3 TRBV19 NA 14 NA TGTGCCAGTAGGACGCGGGGAACGGGAAACACCATATATTTT CASRTRGTGNTIYF
TRBJ2-5 TRBV3-1/TRBV3-2 NA 16 NA TGTGCCAGCAGCCAAGATGGCCGTGCCCTCTTAAGGACCCAGTACTTC CASSQDGRALLRTQYF
TRBJ1-3 TRBV28 NA 15 NA TGTGCCAGCACCTCAGTGGGGGGGAACGGAAACACCATATATTTT CASTSVGGNGNTIYF
TRBJ2-3 TRBV19 NA 17 NA TGTGCCAGTAGTATAGATCCCTTCGGGGGAGCCAGAGATACGCAGTATTTT CASSIDPFGGARDTQYF
TRBJ1-5 TRBV30 NA 14 NA TGTGCCTGGAGTCGCTTCAGTAGTAATCAGCCCCAGCATTTT CAWSRFSSNQPQHF
TRBJ2-2 TRBV6-2/TRBV6-3 NA 16 NA TGTGCCAGCAGTGAGTTTAGGAGGGCTGCCACCGGGGAGCTGTTTTTT CASSEFRRAATGELFF
TRBJ2-1 TRBV10-3 NA 11 TRBD2 TGTGCCATCAGTGGGGGGACTAACCAGTTCTTC CAISGGTNQFF